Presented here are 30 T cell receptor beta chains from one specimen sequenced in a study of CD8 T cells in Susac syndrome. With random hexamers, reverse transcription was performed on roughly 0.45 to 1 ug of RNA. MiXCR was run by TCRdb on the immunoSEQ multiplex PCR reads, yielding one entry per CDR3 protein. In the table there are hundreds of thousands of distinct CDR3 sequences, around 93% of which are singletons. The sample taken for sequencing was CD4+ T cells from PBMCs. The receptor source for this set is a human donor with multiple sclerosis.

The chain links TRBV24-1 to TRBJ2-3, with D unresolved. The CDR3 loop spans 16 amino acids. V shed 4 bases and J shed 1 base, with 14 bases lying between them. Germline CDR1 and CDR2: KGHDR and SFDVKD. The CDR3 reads CATSEPTSRGTDTQYF. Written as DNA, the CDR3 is TGTGCCACCAGTGAACCGACGTCCCGGGGCACAGATACGCAGTATTTT.

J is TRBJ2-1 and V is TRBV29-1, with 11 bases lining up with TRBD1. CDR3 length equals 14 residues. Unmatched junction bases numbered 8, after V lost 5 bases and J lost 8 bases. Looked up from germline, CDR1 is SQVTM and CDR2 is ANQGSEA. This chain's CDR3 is CSVTDRGRGDEQFF. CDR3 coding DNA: TGCAGCGTTACGGACAGGGGGCGAGGGGATGAGCAGTTCTTC.

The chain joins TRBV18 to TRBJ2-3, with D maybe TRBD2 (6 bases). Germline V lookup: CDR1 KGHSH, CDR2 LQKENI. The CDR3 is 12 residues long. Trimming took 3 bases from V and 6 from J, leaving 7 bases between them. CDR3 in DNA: TGTGCCAGCTCACCGGAGGGGGATACGCAGTATTTT. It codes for CASSPEGDTQYF.

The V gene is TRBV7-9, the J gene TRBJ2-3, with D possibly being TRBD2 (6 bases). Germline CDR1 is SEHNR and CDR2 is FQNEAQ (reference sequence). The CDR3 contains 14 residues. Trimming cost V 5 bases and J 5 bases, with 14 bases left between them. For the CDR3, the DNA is TGTGCCAGCAGCCTCTCTAGCGTGGGAGATACGCAGTATTTT. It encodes CASSLSSVGDTQYF.

The CDR3 reads CSARGQGGKYEQYF. CDR3 coding DNA: TGCAGTGCTAGGGGACAGGGAGGGAAATACGAGCAGTACTTC. This chain uses TRBV20-1 with TRBJ2-7; 9 positions agree with TRBD1. V gave up 3 bases and J gave up 4 bases; unmatched junction bases: 7. The CDR3 consists of 14 residues. Looked up from germline, CDR1 is DFQATT and CDR2 is SNEGSKA (reference sequence).

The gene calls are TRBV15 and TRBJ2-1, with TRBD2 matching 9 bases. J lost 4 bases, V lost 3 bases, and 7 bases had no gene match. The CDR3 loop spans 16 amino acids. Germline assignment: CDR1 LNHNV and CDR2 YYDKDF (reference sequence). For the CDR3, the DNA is TGTGCCACCAGCAGGGAGTTGCGGGGGGGATACAATGAGCAGTTCTTC. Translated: CATSRELRGGYNEQFF. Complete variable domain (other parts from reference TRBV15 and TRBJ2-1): DAMVIQNPRYQVTQFGKPVTLSCSQTLNHNVMYWYQQKSSQAPKLLFHYYDKDFNNEADTPDNFQSRRPNTSFCFLDIRSPGLGDTAMYLCATSRELRGGYNEQFFGPGTRLTVL.

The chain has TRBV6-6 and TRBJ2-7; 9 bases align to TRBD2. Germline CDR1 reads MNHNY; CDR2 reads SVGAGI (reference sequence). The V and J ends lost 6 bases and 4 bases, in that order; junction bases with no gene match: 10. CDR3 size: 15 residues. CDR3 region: CASSYTARGGYEQYF. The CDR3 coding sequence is TGTGCCAGCAGCTATACGGCGCGGGGGGGATACGAGCAGTACTTC.

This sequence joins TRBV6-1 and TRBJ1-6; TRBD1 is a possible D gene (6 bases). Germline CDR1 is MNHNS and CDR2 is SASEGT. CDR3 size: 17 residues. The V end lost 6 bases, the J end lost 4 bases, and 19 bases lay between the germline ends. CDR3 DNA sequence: TGTGCCAGCAGCCGAGAGTACAGGGAAGTTTATAATTCACCCCTCCACTTT. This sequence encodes CASSREYREVYNSPLHF.

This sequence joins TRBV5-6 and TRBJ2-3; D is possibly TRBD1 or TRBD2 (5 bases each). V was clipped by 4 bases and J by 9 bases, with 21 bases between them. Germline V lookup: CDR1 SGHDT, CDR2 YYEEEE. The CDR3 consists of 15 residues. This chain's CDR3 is CASSPTGTAQSTQYF. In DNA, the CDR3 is TGTGCCAGCAGCCCCACCGGGACCGCTCAAAGCACGCAGTATTTT.

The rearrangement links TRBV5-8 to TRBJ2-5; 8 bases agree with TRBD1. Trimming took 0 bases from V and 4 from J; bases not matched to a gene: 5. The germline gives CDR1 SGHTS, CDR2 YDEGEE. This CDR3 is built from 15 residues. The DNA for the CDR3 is TGTGCCAGCAGCTTGGGGCAGGGGGCCGCAGAGACCCAGTACTTC. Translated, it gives CASSLGQGAAETQYF.

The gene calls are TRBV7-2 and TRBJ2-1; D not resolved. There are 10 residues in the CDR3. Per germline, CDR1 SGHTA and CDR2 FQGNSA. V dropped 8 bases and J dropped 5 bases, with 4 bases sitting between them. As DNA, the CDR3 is TGTGCCAGCGGCGACAATGAGCAGTTCTTC. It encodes CASGDNEQFF.

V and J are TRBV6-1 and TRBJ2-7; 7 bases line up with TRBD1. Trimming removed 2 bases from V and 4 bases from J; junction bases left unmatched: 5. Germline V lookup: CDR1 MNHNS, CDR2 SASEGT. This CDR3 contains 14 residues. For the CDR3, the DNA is TGTGCCAGCAGTGAAATGGGACAGTCTTACGAGCAGTACTTC. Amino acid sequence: CASSEMGQSYEQYF.

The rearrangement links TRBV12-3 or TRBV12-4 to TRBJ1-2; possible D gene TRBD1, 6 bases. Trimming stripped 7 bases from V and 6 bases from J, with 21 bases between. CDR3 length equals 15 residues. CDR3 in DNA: TGTGCCAGCACGATCCTAGGAGGGGGAATAGATGGCTACACCTTC. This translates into CASTILGGGIDGYTF.

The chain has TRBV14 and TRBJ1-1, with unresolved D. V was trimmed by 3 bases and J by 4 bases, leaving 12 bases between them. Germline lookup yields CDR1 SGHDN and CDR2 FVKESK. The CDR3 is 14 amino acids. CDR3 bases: TGTGCCAGCAGCCAGATGGGTGGGAGCACTGAAGCTTTCTTT. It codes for CASSQMGGSTEAFF.

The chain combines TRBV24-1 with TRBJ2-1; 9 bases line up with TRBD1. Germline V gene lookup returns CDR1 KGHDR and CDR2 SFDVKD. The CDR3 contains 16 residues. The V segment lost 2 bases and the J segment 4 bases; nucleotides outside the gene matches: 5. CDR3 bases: TGTGCCACCAGTGATTATACCGGGACAGGGTACAATGAGCAGTTCTTC. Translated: CATSDYTGTGYNEQFF.

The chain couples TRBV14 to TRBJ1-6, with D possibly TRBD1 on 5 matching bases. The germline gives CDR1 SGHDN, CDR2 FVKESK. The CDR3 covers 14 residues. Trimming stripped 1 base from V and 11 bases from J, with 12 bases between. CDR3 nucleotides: TGTGCCAGCAGCCAAGCTCCGCAGGGAGCACCCCTCCACTTT. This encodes CASSQAPQGAPLHF.

The CDR3 bases are TGCAGCGTTCCCCAGAGAAACCGGGACAGGGGGCTTCTGAACACTGAAGCTTTCTTT. Translation: CSVPQRNRDRGLLNTEAFF. The chain combines TRBV29-1 with TRBJ1-1; 12 bases fit TRBD1. With 5 bases clipped from V and 0 bases from J, the junction kept 16 bases outside the gene matches. CDR1 is SQVTM and CDR2 is ANQGSEA in the germline V gene. CDR3 size: 19 residues. Complete variable domain (other parts from reference TRBV29-1 and TRBJ1-1): SAVISQKPSRDICQRGTSLTIQCQVDSQVTMMFWYRQQPGQSLTLIATANQGSEATYESGFVIDKFPISRPNLTFSTLTVSNMSPEDSSIYLCSVPQRNRDRGLLNTEAFFGQGTRLTVV.

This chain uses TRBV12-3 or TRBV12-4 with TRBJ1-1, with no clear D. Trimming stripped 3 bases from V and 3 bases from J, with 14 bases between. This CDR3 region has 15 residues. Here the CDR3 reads CASSFLKTPDTEAFF. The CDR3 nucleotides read TGTGCCAGCAGTTTCCTGAAAACCCCCGACACTGAAGCTTTCTTT.

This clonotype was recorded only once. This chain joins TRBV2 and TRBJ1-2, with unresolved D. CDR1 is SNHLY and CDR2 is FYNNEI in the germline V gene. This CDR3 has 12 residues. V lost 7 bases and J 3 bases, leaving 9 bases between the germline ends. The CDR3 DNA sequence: TGTGCCAGCAAGGTCCGAGACTATGGCTACACCTTC. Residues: CASKVRDYGYTF.

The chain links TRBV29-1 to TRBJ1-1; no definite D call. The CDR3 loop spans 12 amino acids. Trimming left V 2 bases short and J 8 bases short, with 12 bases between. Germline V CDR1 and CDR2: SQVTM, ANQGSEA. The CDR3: CSVEPLGLEAFF. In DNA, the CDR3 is TGCAGCGTTGAACCCCTCGGCCTGGAAGCTTTCTTT.

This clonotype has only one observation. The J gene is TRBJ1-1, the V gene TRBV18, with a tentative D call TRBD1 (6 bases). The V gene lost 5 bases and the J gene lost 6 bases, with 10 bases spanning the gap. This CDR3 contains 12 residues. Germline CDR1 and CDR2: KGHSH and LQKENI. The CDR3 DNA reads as TGTGCCAGCTCAAGGGGGACGGCTGAAGCTTTCTTT. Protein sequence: CASSRGTAEAFF.

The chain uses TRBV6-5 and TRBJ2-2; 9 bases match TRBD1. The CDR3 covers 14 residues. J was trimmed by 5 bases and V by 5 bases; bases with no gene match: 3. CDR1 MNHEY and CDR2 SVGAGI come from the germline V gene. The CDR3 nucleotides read TGTGCCAGCAGTAGGGGACAGGGTACCGGGGAGCTGTTTTTT. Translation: CASSRGQGTGELFF.

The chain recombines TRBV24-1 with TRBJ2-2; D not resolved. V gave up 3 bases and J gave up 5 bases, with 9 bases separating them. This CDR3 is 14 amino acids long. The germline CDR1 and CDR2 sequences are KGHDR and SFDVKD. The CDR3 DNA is TGTGCCACCAGTGATGTGAGAGAAACCGGGGAGCTGTTTTTT. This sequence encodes CATSDVRETGELFF.

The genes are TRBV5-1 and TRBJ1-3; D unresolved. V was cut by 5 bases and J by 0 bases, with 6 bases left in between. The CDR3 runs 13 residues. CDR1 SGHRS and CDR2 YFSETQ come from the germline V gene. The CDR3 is CASRSDSGNTIYF. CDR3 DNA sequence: TGCGCCAGCAGATCGGACTCTGGAAACACCATATATTTT.

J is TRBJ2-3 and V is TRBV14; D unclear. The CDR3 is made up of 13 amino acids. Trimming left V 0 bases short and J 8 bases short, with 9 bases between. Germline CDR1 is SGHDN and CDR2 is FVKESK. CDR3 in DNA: TGTGCCAGCAGCCAAGATCTTCGGAGTACGCAGTATTTT. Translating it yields CASSQDLRSTQYF.

CDR3 region: CASSLRQDDNSPLHF. The CDR3 nucleotides read TGCGCCAGCAGCTTGAGACAGGACGATAATTCACCCCTCCACTTT. The rearrangement links TRBV5-1 to TRBJ1-6; D possibly corresponds to TRBD1 (6 bases). CDR1 is SGHRS, CDR2 YFSETQ, per germline. The V and J ends lost 1 base and 5 bases respectively, with 10 bases between them. This CDR3 is 15 amino acids long.

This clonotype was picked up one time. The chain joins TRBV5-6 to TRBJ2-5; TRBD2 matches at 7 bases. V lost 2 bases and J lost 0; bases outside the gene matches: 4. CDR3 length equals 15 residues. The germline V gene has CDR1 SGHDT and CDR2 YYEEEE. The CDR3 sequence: CASSLESGNQETQYF. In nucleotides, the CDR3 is TGTGCCAGCAGCTTAGAGAGCGGGAACCAAGAGACCCAGTACTTC.

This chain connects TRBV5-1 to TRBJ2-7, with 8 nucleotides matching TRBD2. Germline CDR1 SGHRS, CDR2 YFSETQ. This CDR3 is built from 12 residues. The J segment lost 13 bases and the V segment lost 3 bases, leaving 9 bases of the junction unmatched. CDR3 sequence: CASSSAGGIDYF. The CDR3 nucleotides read TGCGCCAGCAGCTCGGCGGGGGGAATTGATTACTTC.

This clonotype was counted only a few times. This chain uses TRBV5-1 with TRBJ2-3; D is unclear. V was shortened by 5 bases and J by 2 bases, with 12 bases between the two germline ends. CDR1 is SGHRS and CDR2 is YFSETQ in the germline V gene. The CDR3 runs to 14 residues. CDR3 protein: CASRLGTTTDTQYF. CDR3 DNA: TGCGCCAGCAGACTGGGCACGACCACAGATACGCAGTATTTT.

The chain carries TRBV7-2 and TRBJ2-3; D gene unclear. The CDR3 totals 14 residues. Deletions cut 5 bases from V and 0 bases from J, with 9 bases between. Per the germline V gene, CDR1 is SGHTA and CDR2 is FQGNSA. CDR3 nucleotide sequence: TGTGCCAGCAGCCGACAACCGAGCACAGATACGCAGTATTTT. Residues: CASSRQPSTDTQYF.